The rows below give T cell receptor beta chains drawn from one sample of a study of cytomegalovirus exposure and HLA in healthy donors. Sequenced by immunoSEQ multiplex PCR; TCRdb stores in-frame clones only, minus some. There are 150,000 to 200,000 clones in the sample; 77% occur only once, and roughly 3.6% lies in the top ten. The specimen sequenced was PBMCs. These receptors were taken from a young man in good health and CMV-seropositive. Each CDR3 is given with its conserved first and last residue. The D gene is left open where the match is weak. Size is stated for part of the rows, as once, few or many counts, or as a class when the clone is expanded.

J,V,length,D,size,CDR3,DNA
TRBJ2-7,TRBV10-3,15,TRBD2,.,CAISESASGGYEQYF,TGTGCCATCAGTGAGTCGGCTAGCGGGGGCTACGAGCAGTACTTC
TRBJ2-3,TRBV19,12,.,.,CASSSAMDTQYF,TGTGCCAGTAGTTCCGCGATGGATACGCAGTATTTT
TRBJ2-7,TRBV9,14,.,many,CASSVFASSDEQYF,TGTGCCAGCAGCGTCTTTGCTAGCTCGGACGAGCAGTACTTC
TRBJ2-5,TRBV18,14,.,.,CASSPPSSQQTQYF,TGTGCCAGCTCACCACCGAGTAGCCAGCAGACCCAGTACTTC
TRBJ1-1,TRBV2,13,TRBD1,.,CATTAQGETEAFF,TGTGCCACCACAGCTCAGGGGGAAACTGAAGCTTTCTTT
TRBJ1-4,TRBV7-2,14,TRBD1,.,CASSLRQGREKLFF,TGTGCCAGCAGCTTAAGACAGGGTCGGGAAAAACTGTTTTTT
TRBJ2-1,TRBV5-6,12,.,few,CASSLAGDEQFF,TGTGCCAGCAGCTTGGCAGGGGATGAGCAGTTCTTC
TRBJ2-7,TRBV6-6,13,TRBD1,.,CASSPGQGLEQYF,TGTGCCAGCAGTCCGGGACAGGGCCTCGAGCAGTACTTC
TRBJ2-1,TRBV7-7,15,.,.,CASSLMAGANNEQFF,TGTGCCAGCAGCTTAATGGCGGGGGCTAACAATGAGCAGTTCTTC
TRBJ2-7,TRBV7-9,15,.,.,CASSLEVAKAYEQYF,TGTGCCAGCAGCTTAGAGGTAGCAAAAGCCTACGAGCAGTACTTC
TRBJ2-7,TRBV12-5,16,TRBD2,.,CASGPPGFREGYEQYF,TGTGCTAGTGGTCCCCCCGGGTTTAGGGAGGGTTACGAGCAGTACTTC
TRBJ2-5,TRBV30,12,.,.,CAWSTSQETQYF,TGTGCCTGGAGCACAAGCCAAGAGACCCAGTACTTC
TRBJ2-4,TRBV5-4,18,TRBD2,.,CASSPSYSGGGPKNIQYF,TGTGCCAGCAGCCCGAGCTATAGCGGCGGGGGGCCTAAAAACATTCAGTACTTC
TRBJ2-7,TRBV11-2,14,TRBD1,.,CASSPGQGANEQYF,TGTGCCAGCAGCCCCGGACAGGGGGCAAACGAGCAGTACTTC
TRBJ2-3,TRBV5-1,16,.,.,CASNPGGRSSTDTQYF,TGCGCCAGCAACCCCGGCGGCAGATCTAGCACAGATACGCAGTATTTT
TRBJ2-7,TRBV6-5,14,TRBD1,.,CASSGTGGADEQYF,TGTGCCAGCAGTGGGACAGGGGGCGCGGACGAGCAGTACTTC
TRBJ1-4,TRBV5-1,15,TRBD1,.,CASSSGTGYNEKLFF,TGCGCCAGCAGCTCCGGGACAGGATATAATGAAAAACTGTTTTTT
TRBJ2-7,TRBV28,15,TRBD1,once,CASRPRTGNRDEQYF,TGTGCCAGCAGACCTCGGACAGGGAATCGGGACGAGCAGTACTTC
TRBJ2-5,TRBV7-9,15,.,.,CASSLVSPSPETQYF,TGTGCCAGCAGCTTAGTGAGCCCGTCGCCAGAGACCCAGTACTTC
TRBJ2-1,TRBV19,15,.,.,CASSWTQQSTGEQFF,TGTGCCAGTAGTTGGACTCAACAATCCACGGGAGAGCAGTTCTTC
TRBJ1-1,TRBV28,12,.,.,CASSREGVEAFF,TGTGCCAGCAGCAGGGAAGGGGTTGAAGCTTTCTTT
TRBJ1-1,TRBV7-9,13,TRBD1,once,CASSPGTDYEAFF,TGTGCCAGCAGCCCCGGGACAGATTATGAAGCTTTCTTT
TRBJ1-1,TRBV27,14,.,.,CASTTQDRSTEAFF,TGTGCCAGCACCACTCAAGACAGGTCCACTGAAGCTTTCTTT
TRBJ2-7,TRBV27,15,TRBD1,.,CASSRTRDRFYEQYF,TGTGCCAGCAGCAGGACGCGGGACAGGTTTTACGAGCAGTACTTC
TRBJ1-1,TRBV5-1,14,TRBD1,.,CASSVQGENTEAFF,TGCGCCAGCAGCGTACAGGGGGAGAACACTGAAGCTTTCTTT
TRBJ1-5,TRBV7-8,14,TRBD1,.,CASSLGQDLLPQHF,TGTGCCAGCAGCTTGGGACAGGACCTTTTGCCCCAGCATTTT
TRBJ1-2,TRBV5-5,19,TRBD1,.,CASSFPALPGQDFNYGYTF,TGTGCCAGCAGCTTTCCCGCCTTACCGGGACAGGATTTTAACTATGGCTACACCTTC
TRBJ2-5,TRBV9,15,TRBD2,.,CASSVVGLAQETQYF,TGTGCCAGCAGCGTAGTTGGACTAGCGCAAGAGACCCAGTACTTC
TRBJ1-5,TRBV2,15,.,.,CASSGPDRKIQPQHF,TGTGCCAGCAGTGGACCCGACAGAAAAATTCAGCCCCAGCATTTT
TRBJ1-2,TRBV9,13,TRBD1,.,CASSPGQGYGYTF,TGTGCCAGCAGCCCGGGACAGGGCTATGGCTACACCTTC
TRBJ2-1,TRBV10-2,15,.,few,CASSESAGNYNEQFF,TGCGCCAGCAGTGAGTCGGCAGGAAACTACAATGAGCAGTTCTTC
TRBJ1-4,TRBV28,15,.,few,CASSFLTSTNEKLFF,TGTGCCAGCAGTTTTCTGACTTCAACTAATGAAAAACTGTTTTTT
TRBJ2-3,TRBV6-6,13,TRBD1,.,CVSKGAKADTQYF,TGTGTCAGCAAGGGGGCAAAGGCAGATACGCAGTATTTT
TRBJ1-4,TRBV6-5,15,.,.,CASSSPRVTNEKLFF,TGTGCCAGCAGTTCACCCAGGGTAACTAATGAAAAACTGTTTTTT
TRBJ2-5,TRBV9,16,.,.,CASSVVGDLIRETQYF,TGTGCCAGCAGCGTAGTAGGTGACCTGATCAGGGAGACCCAGTACTTC
TRBJ2-5,TRBV6-5,12,.,.,CASSYFGETQYF,TGTGCCAGCAGTTACTTCGGGGAGACCCAGTACTTC
TRBJ2-1,TRBV2,13,TRBD1,.,CASEGQGIDEQFF,TGTGCCAGCGAGGGACAGGGGATCGATGAGCAGTTCTTC
TRBJ2-5,TRBV9,14,.,.,CASSQRGSGETQYF,TGTGCCAGCAGCCAAAGGGGGAGTGGAGAGACCCAGTACTTC
TRBJ2-7,TRBV5-1,15,TRBD2,.,CASSRAGGRSYEQYF,TGCGCCAGCAGCCGGGCGGGAGGTAGATCCTACGAGCAGTACTTC
TRBJ2-7,TRBV9,14,TRBD2,once,CASSEAGGPYEQYF,TGTGCCAGCAGCGAAGCGGGGGGGCCCTACGAGCAGTACTTC
TRBJ2-4,TRBV7-3,15,TRBD1,.,CASSLTPGQGNIQYF,TGTGCCAGCAGCCTTACGCCGGGACAGGGAAACATTCAGTACTTC
TRBJ1-2,TRBV10-3,13,.,.,CAISDGEDYGYTF,TGTGCCATCAGTGATGGTGAGGACTATGGCTACACCTTC
TRBJ1-6,TRBV5-6,14,.,few,CASSFGQSNSPLHF,TGTGCCAGCAGCTTCGGACAGTCAAATTCACCCCTCCACTTT
TRBJ2-3,TRBV9,15,.,.,CASSVGTGVTDTQYF,TGTGCCAGCAGCGTAGGAACAGGCGTCACAGATACGCAGTATTTT
TRBJ1-5,TRBV30,16,TRBD1,few,CAWSVGTGGGNQPQHF,TGTGCCTGGAGTGTGGGGACAGGGGGCGGGAATCAGCCCCAGCATTTT
TRBJ2-1,TRBV10-2,14,.,.,CASSDLANNNEQFF,TGCGCCAGCAGTGATTTAGCCAACAACAATGAGCAGTTCTTC
TRBJ1-6,TRBV6-1,14,.,few,CASSRWAYNSPLHF,TGTGCCAGCAGTAGGTGGGCTTATAATTCACCCCTCCACTTT
TRBJ1-2,TRBV19,15,.,.,CASSAGQKKNYGYTF,TGTGCCAGTAGTGCCGGACAGAAAAAAAACTATGGCTACACCTTC